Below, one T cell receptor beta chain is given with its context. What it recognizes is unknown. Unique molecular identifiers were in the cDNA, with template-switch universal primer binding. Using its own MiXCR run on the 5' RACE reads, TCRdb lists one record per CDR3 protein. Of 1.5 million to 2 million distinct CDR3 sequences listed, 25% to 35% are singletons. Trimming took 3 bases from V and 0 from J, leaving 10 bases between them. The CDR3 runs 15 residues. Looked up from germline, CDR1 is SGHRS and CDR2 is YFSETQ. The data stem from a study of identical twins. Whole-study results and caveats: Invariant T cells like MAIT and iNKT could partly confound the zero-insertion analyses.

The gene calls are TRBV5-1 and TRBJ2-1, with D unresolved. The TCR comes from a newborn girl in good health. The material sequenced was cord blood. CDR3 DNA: TGCGCCAGCAGCTCCCAGTTTAGCTCCTACAATGAGCAGTTCTTC. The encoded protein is CASSSQFSSYNEQFF.